This entry lists 20 T cell receptor beta chains sequenced from one sample in a study of shared clonotypes between healthy human individuals. The method was immunoSEQ multiplex PCR; TCRdb's version includes in-frame clones alone and lacks a portion of them. The data show around 2,000,000 clones, with 93% seen just once and roughly 1.8% held by the top ten. Cells designated naive CD8 were CD45RO-negative and were positively selected for CCR7, with terminally differentiated effector memory CD45RA+ cells excluded. Sequenced sample: naive CD8+ T cells from PBMCs. The receptors derive from a man between 18 and 29 years old in good health. Some clones in this sample may be carry-over from other donors' samples.

This clone was seen once. This chain connects TRBV4-1 to TRBJ1-2; D gene ambiguous. The germline gives CDR1 MGHRA, CDR2 YSYEKL. CDR3 length: 13 amino acids. Trimming left V 5 bases short and J 4 bases short, with 11 bases between. For the CDR3, the DNA is TGCGCCAGCAGCTCCCGGGCCAGCTATGGCTACACCTTC. Translation: CASSSRASYGYTF.

This clone was seen just once. The chain links TRBV28 to TRBJ2-7; a weak D match, TRBD2 (7 bases). The germline V gene has CDR1 MDHEN and CDR2 SYDVKM. This CDR3 has 17 residues. Trimming stripped 6 bases from V and 4 bases from J, with 25 bases between. CDR3 coding DNA: TGTGCCAGCAGACCCCTAAGGGGGAGCGGGACTGAGTACGAGCAGTACTTC. Translation: CASRPLRGSGTEYEQYF. The full variable domain, with the rest looked up from reference TRBV28 and TRBJ2-7, is DVKVTQSSRYLVKRTGEKVFLECVQDMDHENMFWYRQDPGLGLRLIYFSYDVKMKEKGDIPEGYSVSREKKERFSLILESASTNQTSMYLCASRPLRGSGTEYEQYFGPGTRLTVT.

J is TRBJ2-1 and V is TRBV9, with TRBD2 as a possible D gene (6 bases). Per the germline V gene, CDR1 is SGDLS and CDR2 is YYNGEE. CDR3 size: 15 residues. The V end was cut by 0 bases, the J end by 7 bases, with 14 bases between. For the CDR3, the DNA is TGTGCCAGCAGCGTAGGGAGGGGTTTTACGAATGAGCAGTTCTTC. Translated, it gives CASSVGRGFTNEQFF.

The J gene is TRBJ2-1, the V gene TRBV10-1; unclear D gene. The CDR3 length is 17 residues. Deletions cut 3 bases from V and 4 bases from J, with 19 bases between. Germline V gene sequence: CDR1 WNHNN, CDR2 SYGVQD (reference sequence). In DNA, the CDR3 is TGCGCCAGCAGTGACGGAACGGCCTTCACGGTATACAATGAGCAGTTCTTC. Its translation: CASSDGTAFTVYNEQFF.

The chain couples TRBV15 to TRBJ2-7; D gene ambiguous. Germline assignment: CDR1 LNHNV and CDR2 YYDKDF (reference sequence). Trimming pared 5 bases from V and 2 bases from J, leaving 13 bases between. The CDR3 is made up of 14 amino acids. DNA of the CDR3: TGTGCCACCAGCGGCTTCCGGACGGCCTACGAGCAGTACTTC. Translation gives CATSGFRTAYEQYF.

The gene calls are TRBV10-1 and TRBJ1-3; D possibly corresponds to TRBD1 (5 bases). The V and J ends lost 8 bases and 4 bases respectively, with 24 bases between them. This CDR3 spans 17 amino acids. CDR1 is WNHNN, CDR2 SYGVQD, per germline (reference sequence). CDR3 sequence (DNA): TGCGCCAGCCGACAGTGGGGTCGACATTGGGCAGGAAACACCATATATTTT. It specifies CASRQWGRHWAGNTIYF.

The V and J genes are TRBV7-9 and TRBJ1-1; D is perhaps TRBD1 (6 bases). Germline CDR1 is SEHNR and CDR2 is FQNEAQ (reference sequence). V lost 1 base, J lost 1 base, and 10 bases lay in between. The CDR3 is made up of 15 amino acids. As DNA, the CDR3 is TGTGCCAGCAGCTTAGATACGGGGGCGAACACTGAAGCTTTCTTT. It yields the protein CASSLDTGANTEAFF.

The chain links TRBV28 to TRBJ1-2; 7 nucleotides align to TRBD1. The CDR3 is made up of 16 amino acids. Trimming removed 6 bases from V and 4 bases from J; junction bases left unmatched: 14. Germline CDR1 and CDR2: MDHEN and SYDVKM. As DNA, the CDR3 is TGTGCCAGCAGCTTAGACAGGGATCGGAGTTTCTATGGCTACACCTTC. This sequence encodes CASSLDRDRSFYGYTF.

The gene calls are TRBV6-1 and TRBJ2-1; D perhaps matches TRBD2 (6 bases). This CDR3 contains 18 residues. V lost 2 bases and J 1 base, leaving 18 bases between the germline ends. The V gene's germline CDR1 is MNHNS and CDR2 SASEGT. Here the CDR3 DNA reads TGTGCCAGCAGTGAAACCCGGGGCGGGGATCCGTCCTACAATGAGCAGTTCTTC. It translates to CASSETRGGDPSYNEQFF.

The J gene is TRBJ2-1, the V gene TRBV5-6; TRBD1 agrees at 7 bases. The CDR3 loop spans 15 amino acids. The trim removed 1 base at V and 2 bases at J, leaving 3 bases unmatched. CDR1 is SGHDT and CDR2 is YYEEEE in the germline V gene. CDR3: CASSLRGRAYNEQFF. The CDR3 DNA reads as TGTGCCAGCAGCTTGAGGGGGCGCGCCTACAATGAGCAGTTCTTC. The full variable domain, rest sourced from reference TRBV5-6 and TRBJ2-1, is DAGVTQSPTHLIKTRGQQVTLRCSPKSGHDTVSWYQQALGQGPQFIFQYYEEEERQRGNFPDRFSGHQFPNYSSELNVNALLLGDSALYLCASSLRGRAYNEQFFGPGTRLTVL.

The chain joins TRBV7-9 to TRBJ2-7, with D tentatively TRBD1 (5 bases). Germline-derived CDR1 and CDR2 are SEHNR and FQNEAQ (reference sequence). This CDR3 region has 13 residues. With 6 bases removed from V and 2 bases from J, the gap between germline ends came to 11 bases. The DNA of the CDR3 is TGTGCCAGCAGTAAAGGGGCAACCTACGAGCAGTACTTC. This sequence encodes CASSKGATYEQYF.

The rearrangement links TRBV13 to TRBJ2-7; 9 bases line up with TRBD1. V lost 5 bases, J lost 3 bases, and 8 bases stayed unmatched. The CDR3 totals 15 residues. Germline V lookup: CDR1 PRHDT, CDR2 FYEKMQ (reference sequence). The chain's CDR3 is CASSERTGAGYEQYF. The CDR3 bases are TGTGCCAGCAGCGAGCGGACAGGGGCAGGCTACGAGCAGTACTTC.

CDR3: CASSLTPGQETQYF. As DNA, the CDR3 is TGTGCCAGCAGCTTAACCCCAGGGCAAGAGACCCAGTACTTC. The chain joins TRBV7-3 to TRBJ2-5, with D tentatively TRBD1 (5 bases). CDR1 is SGHTA, CDR2 FQGTGA, per germline. This CDR3 is 14 amino acids long. V dropped 0 bases and J dropped 2 bases, with 7 bases sitting between them.

The chain joins TRBV16 to TRBJ1-5; the match to TRBD1 covers 7 bases. This CDR3 comprises 14 residues. After removal of 4 bases from V and 4 bases from J, the junction contained 4 bases not matched to a gene. Germline lookup yields CDR1 KGHSY and CDR2 FQNENV. The CDR3 is CASSLKQGNQPQHF. CDR3 nucleotides: TGTGCCAGCAGCCTCAAACAGGGGAATCAGCCCCAGCATTTT.

The rearrangement uses TRBV9 and TRBJ2-1, with 9 bases aligning to TRBD1. The germline V gene has CDR1 SGDLS and CDR2 YYNGEE. The CDR3 is 17 residues long. After removal of 4 bases from V and 4 bases from J, the junction contained 12 bases not matched to a gene. CDR3 in DNA: TGTGCCAGCAGCTACTCACCGGACAGGGGTTCATACAATGAGCAGTTCTTC. Translation: CASSYSPDRGSYNEQFF.

This clone came up a few times. The chain uses TRBV25-1 and TRBJ1-2; the D is unclear. Deletions cut 0 bases from V and 5 bases from J, with 10 bases between. The CDR3 is 14 residues long. The V gene's germline CDR1 is MGHDK and CDR2 SYGVNS. The CDR3 DNA sequence: TGTGCCAGCAGTGAATATTCGCAGGAGTATGGCTACACCTTC. Translated: CASSEYSQEYGYTF.

The chain couples TRBV6-6 to TRBJ1-2; TRBD1 is a possible D gene (6 bases). The CDR3 is made up of 14 amino acids. Between the trimmed V and J ends, which lost 0 bases and 7 bases, there was a span of 12 bases. From germline, CDR1 is MNHNY and CDR2 SVGAGI (reference sequence). The CDR3 coding sequence is TGTGCCAGCAGTTACTCGAGGGGGGGGACTGGCTACACCTTC. It yields the protein CASSYSRGGTGYTF.

The chain combines TRBV27 with TRBJ2-2; no firm D call. This CDR3 is built from 16 residues. The V gene's germline CDR1 is MNHEY and CDR2 SMNVEV (reference sequence). V lost 1 base to trimming and J lost 1 base, with 10 bases between them. The CDR3 spells CASSLYPGLNTGELFF. The CDR3, as DNA: TGTGCCAGCAGTTTATATCCAGGATTGAACACCGGGGAGCTGTTTTTT.

A word on this clone: The same CDR3 is also encoded by other DNA sequences in this sample. The V and J genes are TRBV6-5 and TRBJ2-5, with D unclear. Trimming took 0 bases from V and 3 from J, leaving 2 bases between them. Germline V gene data show CDR1 as MNHEY and CDR2 as SVGAGI. This CDR3 is built from 12 residues. As DNA, the CDR3 is TGTGCCAGCAGTTACTCGAAAGAGACCCAGTACTTC. Translating it yields CASSYSKETQYF.

The chain uses TRBV7-9 and TRBJ2-2, with D possibly TRBD1 on 5 matching bases. The CDR3 length is 16 residues. V was clipped by 1 base and J by 1 base, with 10 bases between them. Germline assignment: CDR1 SEHNR and CDR2 FQNEAQ (reference sequence). The CDR3, as DNA: TGTGCCAGCAGCTTAGTTCCAGGGCTGAACACCGGGGAGCTGTTTTTT. This encodes CASSLVPGLNTGELFF.